These T cell receptor beta chains were read from a single sample in a study of T cell repertoires in cytomegalovirus infection. MiXCR, applied by TCRdb to the reads, yields one record per CDR3 protein. The sample records 700,000 to 950,000 distinct CDR3 sequences, 32% being singletons. Their target antigens are unknown. This specimen was cultured CD8+ T cells from PBMCs, taken from culture after CMV antigen stimulation. The receptor set was obtained from a human donor in good health (CMV status not recorded). Some clones in this sample may be carry-over from other donors' samples. Both conserved end residues are part of each CDR3. D genes are given only for firm matches. Part of the rows lack a size; the others show once, few, many or a class for expanded clones.

j_gene: TRBJ2-4
v_gene: TRBV29-1
abundance: -
d_gene: TRBD2
CDR3nt: TGCAGCGTCAACGGGAGGAAAAACATTCAGTACTTC
CDR3aa: CSVNGRKNIQYF

j_gene: TRBJ2-7
v_gene: TRBV29-1
abundance: few
d_gene: -
CDR3nt: TGCAGTGCAGGAACGCCGTACGAGCAGTACTTC
CDR3aa: CSAGTPYEQYF

j_gene: TRBJ1-1
v_gene: TRBV9
abundance: -
d_gene: -
CDR3nt: TGTGCCAGCAGCCCCATCGGGGAACTCGAAGCTTTCTTT
CDR3aa: CASSPIGELEAFF

j_gene: TRBJ2-1
v_gene: TRBV6-5
abundance: many
d_gene: -
CDR3nt: TGTGCCACGAAGATGGGGACTTTGGCTTCCTACAATGAGCAGTTCTTC
CDR3aa: CATKMGTLASYNEQFF

j_gene: TRBJ2-7
v_gene: TRBV6-5
abundance: -
d_gene: TRBD1
CDR3nt: TGTGCCAGCACCTGGGCCCAGGGGGCCCACGAGCAGTACTTC
CDR3aa: CASTWAQGAHEQYF

j_gene: TRBJ2-1
v_gene: TRBV10-3
abundance: -
d_gene: -
CDR3nt: TGTGCCATCAGTGAGAAGGAGGGGAACTACTACAATGAGCAGTTCTTC
CDR3aa: CAISEKEGNYYNEQFF

j_gene: TRBJ2-3
v_gene: TRBV4-3
abundance: -
d_gene: -
CDR3nt: TGCGCCAGCAGCCAAACCGGACGCACAGATACGCAGTATTTT
CDR3aa: CASSQTGRTDTQYF

j_gene: TRBJ2-3
v_gene: TRBV4-3
abundance: -
d_gene: -
CDR3nt: TGCGCCAGCAGCCAAGAATGGACTCGAGAGTCGGATACGCAGTATTTT
CDR3aa: CASSQEWTRESDTQYF

j_gene: TRBJ2-5
v_gene: TRBV6-2/TRBV6-3
abundance: -
d_gene: -
CDR3nt: TGTGCCAGCAGCCAGGGGTCCAGACCTGGGGACTTC
CDR3aa: CASSQGSRPGDF

j_gene: TRBJ1-2
v_gene: TRBV20-1
abundance: -
d_gene: -
CDR3nt: TGCAGTGCCCAACCGGTGTGGGACGCCTATGGCTACACCTTC
CDR3aa: CSAQPVWDAYGYTF

j_gene: TRBJ1-2
v_gene: TRBV7-9
abundance: large
d_gene: -
CDR3nt: TGTGCCAGCAGCGAAGGCTATGGCTACACCTTC
CDR3aa: CASSEGYGYTF

j_gene: TRBJ2-1
v_gene: TRBV13
abundance: -
d_gene: TRBD2
CDR3nt: TGTGCCAGCAGCTTAGGCCGGGGCGGGGGCTACAATGAGCAGTTCTTC
CDR3aa: CASSLGRGGGYNEQFF

j_gene: TRBJ2-3
v_gene: TRBV20-1
abundance: few
d_gene: -
CDR3nt: TGCAGTGCTAGACGGGGACCCAGCACAGATACGCAGTATTTT
CDR3aa: CSARRGPSTDTQYF

j_gene: TRBJ2-1
v_gene: TRBV27
abundance: many
d_gene: TRBD2
CDR3nt: TGTGCCAGCAGTTTCGGGGGGGGGTGGGATGAGCAGTTCTTC
CDR3aa: CASSFGGGWDEQFF

j_gene: TRBJ2-1
v_gene: TRBV27
abundance: -
d_gene: TRBD2
CDR3nt: TGTGCCAGCAGTTTTGATAGCGGGGGGTACAATGAGCAGTTCTTC
CDR3aa: CASSFDSGGYNEQFF

j_gene: TRBJ2-7
v_gene: TRBV19
abundance: few
d_gene: TRBD1
CDR3nt: TGTGCCAGTAGTCTCACAGGGGACCCCTCCTACGAGCAGTACTTC
CDR3aa: CASSLTGDPSYEQYF

j_gene: TRBJ2-7
v_gene: TRBV6-5
abundance: many
d_gene: -
CDR3nt: TGTGCCAGCAGTTACGGCCTTACCTACGAGCAGTACTTC
CDR3aa: CASSYGLTYEQYF

j_gene: TRBJ2-3
v_gene: TRBV7-6
abundance: -
d_gene: TRBD2
CDR3nt: TGTGCCAGCAGCTTAAACGCGGGGGGGCCTACAGATACGCAGTATTTT
CDR3aa: CASSLNAGGPTDTQYF

j_gene: TRBJ1-1
v_gene: TRBV7-3
abundance: once
d_gene: -
CDR3nt: TGTGCCAGCAGCTTAAACCCAAGGGCAGGGACTGAAGCTTTCTTT
CDR3aa: CASSLNPRAGTEAFF

j_gene: TRBJ1-2
v_gene: TRBV5-4
abundance: few
d_gene: TRBD1
CDR3nt: TGTGCCAGCAGTACGGGACAGTTGTTCTATGGCTACACCTTC
CDR3aa: CASSTGQLFYGYTF

j_gene: TRBJ1-3
v_gene: TRBV7-2
abundance: many
d_gene: -
CDR3nt: TGTGCCAGCAGCGCCCCAGGGGATCCTGGAAACACCATATATTTT
CDR3aa: CASSAPGDPGNTIYF

j_gene: TRBJ1-2
v_gene: TRBV7-6
abundance: few
d_gene: -
CDR3nt: TGTGCCAGCAGCCCCCACGGGGGTATAGAGGGCTACACCTTC
CDR3aa: CASSPHGGIEGYTF

j_gene: TRBJ1-6
v_gene: TRBV5-5
abundance: -
d_gene: TRBD1
CDR3nt: TGTGCCAGCAGCACCGGACAGGGGGTAGAATCACCCCTCCACTTT
CDR3aa: CASSTGQGVESPLHF

j_gene: TRBJ2-7
v_gene: TRBV7-6
abundance: many
d_gene: TRBD1
CDR3nt: TGTGCCAGCAGCTCCGCTCAGGGGGACGAGCAGTACTTC
CDR3aa: CASSSAQGDEQYF

j_gene: TRBJ2-3
v_gene: TRBV27
abundance: -
d_gene: -
CDR3nt: TGTGCCAGCAGTACTGGGATTAGCACAGATACGCAGTATTTT
CDR3aa: CASSTGISTDTQYF

j_gene: TRBJ1-1
v_gene: TRBV6-5
abundance: few
d_gene: -
CDR3nt: TGTGCCAGCAGTTACTTGCGGGGGGCGAACACTGAAGCTTTCTTT
CDR3aa: CASSYLRGANTEAFF

j_gene: TRBJ2-6
v_gene: TRBV20-1
abundance: -
d_gene: -
CDR3nt: TGCAGTGCTAGAGACCGGGGGCATCTCTCTGGTGGGGCCAACGTCCTGACTTTC
CDR3aa: CSARDRGHLSGGANVLTF

j_gene: TRBJ2-5
v_gene: TRBV2
abundance: -
d_gene: -
CDR3nt: TGTGCCAGCACGGGGCAGGGACGGAAAGAGACCCAGTACTTC
CDR3aa: CASTGQGRKETQYF

j_gene: TRBJ1-1
v_gene: TRBV4-1
abundance: few
d_gene: -
CDR3nt: TGCGCCAGCAGCCAAGGGGGGGGGGGCAAGAACACTGAAGCTTTCTTT
CDR3aa: CASSQGGGGKNTEAFF

j_gene: TRBJ2-7
v_gene: TRBV7-6
abundance: few
d_gene: TRBD1
CDR3nt: TGTGCCAGCAGCTCCCGGACAGGGGGGAACGAGCAGTACTTC
CDR3aa: CASSSRTGGNEQYF

j_gene: TRBJ1-1
v_gene: TRBV2
abundance: -
d_gene: TRBD1
CDR3nt: TGTGCCAGCAGGGCGAGACAGGGAGGTTGGTTGGGACACCGAGGAACTGAAGCTTTCTTT
CDR3aa: CASRARQGGWLGHRGTEAFF

j_gene: TRBJ1-2
v_gene: TRBV25-1
abundance: few
d_gene: -
CDR3nt: TGTGCCAGCAGTGATAGGTACTCCAGCTATGGCTACACCTTC
CDR3aa: CASSDRYSSYGYTF

j_gene: TRBJ1-4
v_gene: TRBV20-1
abundance: -
d_gene: -
CDR3nt: TGCAGTGCTAGAGGGCTGGGACTGGGCCCTGGTCTGTTTTTT
CDR3aa: CSARGLGLGPGLFF

j_gene: TRBJ1-2
v_gene: TRBV6-2/TRBV6-3
abundance: few
d_gene: -
CDR3nt: TGTGCCAGCAGTGTACAGGGCGCGTATGGCTACACCTTC
CDR3aa: CASSVQGAYGYTF

j_gene: TRBJ2-2
v_gene: TRBV7-9
abundance: few
d_gene: -
CDR3nt: TGTGCCAGCAGCAACGATTACATTACTCGCAACACCGGGGAGCTGTTTTTT
CDR3aa: CASSNDYITRNTGELFF

j_gene: TRBJ2-6
v_gene: TRBV7-4
abundance: -
d_gene: -
CDR3nt: TGTGCCAGCAGCCCACCCAAAAGGGGCTCTTCTGTGGCCAACGTCCTGACTTTC
CDR3aa: CASSPPKRGSSVANVLTF

j_gene: TRBJ1-2
v_gene: TRBV10-3
abundance: once
d_gene: -
CDR3nt: TGTGCCAGGCGCAGGGGCGTACCGCATGGCTACACCTTC
CDR3aa: CARRRGVPHGYTF

j_gene: TRBJ2-1
v_gene: TRBV7-6
abundance: once
d_gene: TRBD2
CDR3nt: TGTGTCAGCAGCTTAGCGGCTAGCGGGGGTGATGAGCAGTTCTTC
CDR3aa: CVSSLAASGGDEQFF

j_gene: TRBJ1-1
v_gene: TRBV29-1
abundance: -
d_gene: TRBD1
CDR3nt: TGCAGCGTTTGGACAGGGGGCATGGGTACTGAAGCTTTCTTT
CDR3aa: CSVWTGGMGTEAFF

j_gene: TRBJ2-1
v_gene: TRBV6-1
abundance: many
d_gene: -
CDR3nt: TGTGCCAGCAGTGAAGAAAAGACCCCCTACAATGAGCAGTTCTTC
CDR3aa: CASSEEKTPYNEQFF

j_gene: TRBJ2-7
v_gene: TRBV25-1
abundance: few
d_gene: -
CDR3nt: TGTGCCAGCAGTGAATACGTCAACGGGAACTACGAGCAGTACTTC
CDR3aa: CASSEYVNGNYEQYF

j_gene: TRBJ2-1
v_gene: TRBV10-1
abundance: -
d_gene: -
CDR3nt: TGCGCCAGCGGCCAATCCTACAATGAGCAGTTCTTC
CDR3aa: CASGQSYNEQFF

j_gene: TRBJ2-3
v_gene: TRBV24-1
abundance: few
d_gene: TRBD2
CDR3nt: TGTGCCACCAGTGAGAGCGGGGGCCAACTCACAGATACGCAGTATTTT
CDR3aa: CATSESGGQLTDTQYF

j_gene: TRBJ2-5
v_gene: TRBV29-1
abundance: -
d_gene: -
CDR3nt: TGCAGCGTTGAAGATGACACAGAACAAGAGACCCAGTACTTC
CDR3aa: CSVEDDTEQETQYF

j_gene: TRBJ2-1
v_gene: TRBV19
abundance: -
d_gene: -
CDR3nt: TGTGCCAGTTTGTACTCGGCGGGGAGTTACAATGAGCAGTTCTTC
CDR3aa: CASLYSAGSYNEQFF

j_gene: TRBJ1-2
v_gene: TRBV13
abundance: -
d_gene: -
CDR3nt: TGTGCCAGCAGCTTATGGGGGGCAGTGGGCTACACCTTC
CDR3aa: CASSLWGAVGYTF

j_gene: TRBJ2-1
v_gene: TRBV5-6
abundance: -
d_gene: -
CDR3nt: TGTGCCAGCAGCTCCACGGGGATGGATCGTGAGCAGTTCTTC
CDR3aa: CASSSTGMDREQFF

j_gene: TRBJ2-3
v_gene: TRBV5-6
abundance: few
d_gene: -
CDR3nt: TGTGCCAGCAGCTCTTGGGACGGCGCAGAGACGCAGTATTTT
CDR3aa: CASSSWDGAETQYF

j_gene: TRBJ2-5
v_gene: TRBV6-1
abundance: -
d_gene: -
CDR3nt: TGTGCCAGCAGTAACCTGGGACGGATCCAAGAGACCCAGTACTTC
CDR3aa: CASSNLGRIQETQYF

j_gene: TRBJ2-7
v_gene: TRBV7-2
abundance: -
d_gene: -
CDR3nt: TGTGCCAGCAGCTCAGGGCGGTACCCCTACGAGCAGTACTTC
CDR3aa: CASSSGRYPYEQYF